This T cell receptor beta chain was identified in a study of cytomegalovirus exposure and HLA in healthy donors. Study-wide findings and caveats: The classifier was said to identify cytomegalovirus status with high specificity and sensitivity. The study listed approximately 160 cytomegalovirus-associated TCR beta chains. An analysis done earlier found most TCR beta V segments productive about 87% or about 30% of the time.

This clone was found a few times. What it recognizes is unknown. The primer mix had 60 Vbeta and 13 Jbeta primers. The data were produced by immunoSEQ multiplex PCR, yet TCRdb's version contains in-frame clones alone and is incomplete. The sample has about 86,000 clones; 75% to 80% are singletons. V lost 7 bases and J lost 4; bases outside the gene matches: 5. The CDR3 runs 13 residues. The germline gives CDR1 LNHDA, CDR2 SQIVND (reference sequence). Sample: PBMCs. This sequence was found in a female donor in good health and CMV-seronegative. The V gene is TRBV19, the J gene TRBJ1-1; 8 nucleotides line up with TRBD1. The CDR3 here is CASMITGGTEAFF. The CDR3 region has the DNA TGTGCCAGTATGATAACAGGGGGCACTGAAGCTTTCTTT.